Below, one T cell receptor beta chain is given with its context. The target antigen is unknown. Barcoded TCR alpha and TCR beta cDNA libraries with UMIs came from 5'RACE using constant-segment primers. Each CDR3 protein gets one entry after TCRdb re-called the 5' RACE reads with MiXCR. Seen here are 350,000 to 500,000 distinct CDR3 sequences, roughly 17% observed once, and the top ten hold roughly 21%. These data come from a study of T-cell memory formation after mild COVID-19. General study results and limits: Day 15 to 85 contracting clones showed balanced CD4/CD8; later expanders leaned CD4+. Whether second-wave clones peaking at day 37 were SARS-CoV-2 specific went unconfirmed.

Germline V gives CDR1 SNHLY, CDR2 FYNNEI. The ends were cut back, 6 bases at V and 5 bases at J, with 13 bases in the middle. This CDR3 is built from 13 residues. The chain is built from TRBV2 and TRBJ1-1; TRBD1 is a possible D gene (5 bases). The sequence derives from a man aged 18 to 30 who had mild COVID-19 (a few samples of this study predate the infection). Cell type and time point are not known. Input material: PBMCs or a T cell subset sorted from them (not recorded which). CDR3 bases: TGTGCCAGCAGCAGGGATGGTATTACTGAAGCTTTCTTT. It codes for CASSRDGITEAFF.